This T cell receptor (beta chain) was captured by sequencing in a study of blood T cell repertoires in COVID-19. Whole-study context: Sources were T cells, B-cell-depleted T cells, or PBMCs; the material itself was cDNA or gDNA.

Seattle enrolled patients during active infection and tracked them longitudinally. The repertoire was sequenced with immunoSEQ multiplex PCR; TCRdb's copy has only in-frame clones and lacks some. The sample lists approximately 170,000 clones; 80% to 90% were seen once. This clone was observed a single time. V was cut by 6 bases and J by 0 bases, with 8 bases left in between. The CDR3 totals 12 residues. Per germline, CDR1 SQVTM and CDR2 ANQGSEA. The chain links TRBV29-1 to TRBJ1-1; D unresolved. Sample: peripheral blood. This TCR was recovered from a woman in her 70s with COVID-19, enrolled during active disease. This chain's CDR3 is CSVVALNTEAFF. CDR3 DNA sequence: TGCAGCGTCGTGGCTCTGAACACTGAAGCTTTCTTT.